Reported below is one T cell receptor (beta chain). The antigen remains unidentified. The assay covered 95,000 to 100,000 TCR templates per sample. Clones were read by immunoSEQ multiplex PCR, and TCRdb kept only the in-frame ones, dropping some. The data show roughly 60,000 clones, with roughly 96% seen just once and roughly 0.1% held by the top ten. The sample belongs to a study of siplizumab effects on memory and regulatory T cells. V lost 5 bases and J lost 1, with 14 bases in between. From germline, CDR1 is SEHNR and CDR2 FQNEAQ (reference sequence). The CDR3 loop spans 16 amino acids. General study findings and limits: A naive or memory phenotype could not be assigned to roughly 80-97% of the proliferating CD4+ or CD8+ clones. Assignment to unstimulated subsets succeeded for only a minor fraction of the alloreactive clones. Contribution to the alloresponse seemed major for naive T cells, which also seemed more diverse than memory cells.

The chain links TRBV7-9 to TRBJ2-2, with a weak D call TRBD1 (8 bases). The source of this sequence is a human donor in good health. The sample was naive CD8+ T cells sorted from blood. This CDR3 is CASSPGGQVNTGELFF. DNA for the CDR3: TGTGCCAGCAGCCCGGGGGGACAGGTGAACACCGGGGAGCTGTTTTTT. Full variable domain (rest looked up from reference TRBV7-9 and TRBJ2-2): DTGVSQNPRHKITKRGQNVTFRCDPISEHNRLYWYRQTLGQGPEFLTYFQNEAQLEKSRLLSDRFSAERPKGSFSTLEIQRTEQGDSAMYLCASSPGGQVNTGELFFGEGSRLTVL.